What follows are 10 T cell receptor beta chains derived from one specimen sequenced in a study of T cell repertoires in cytomegalovirus infection. One entry per CDR3 protein, called by TCRdb with MiXCR from the reads. The sample has roughly 800,000 distinct CDR3 sequences, approximately 32% seen once. These TCRs' antigens remain unknown. The sample here was cultured CD8+ T cells from PBMCs, taken from culture after CMV antigen stimulation. Source of these receptors: a human donor in good health (CMV status not recorded). Some clones in this sample may be carry-over from other donors' samples.

The chain recombines TRBV10-3 with TRBJ1-1; D might be TRBD1 (6 bases). The CDR3 contains 14 residues. Germline-derived CDR1 and CDR2 are ENHRY and SYGVKD. V was clipped by 4 bases and J by 4 bases, with 13 bases between them. DNA of the CDR3: TGTGCCATCAGTGGTCAGGGGTCGGTCACTGAAGCTTTCTTT. Its protein product is CAISGQGSVTEAFF.

The genes are TRBV2 and TRBJ2-3; 13 bases match TRBD2. The CDR3 loop spans 19 amino acids. Germline V gene sequence: CDR1 SNHLY, CDR2 FYNNEI. V lost 7 bases and J lost 0; bases outside the gene matches: 13. The CDR3 loop is CASTVLLAGGVVSTDTQYF. In nucleotides, the CDR3 is TGTGCCAGCACCGTACTACTAGCGGGGGGGGTCGTTAGCACAGATACGCAGTATTTT.

This clonotype has at least ten counts. The chain links TRBV7-6 to TRBJ1-3; 7 bases are a match to TRBD1. The V gene end was trimmed by 4 bases and the J gene end by 0 bases; junction bases not matched to a gene: 3. Germline V gene lookup returns CDR1 SGHVS and CDR2 FNYEAQ. The CDR3 covers 15 residues. CDR3 sequence: CASSWGQNSGNTIYF. Written as DNA, the CDR3 is TGTGCCAGCAGCTGGGGACAGAACTCTGGAAACACCATATATTTT.

J is TRBJ2-3 and V is TRBV2, with 9 nucleotides matching TRBD1. Trimming at V came to 3 bases and at J to 4 bases, leaving 5 bases not matched to a gene. The CDR3 is made up of 15 amino acids. CDR1 is SNHLY, CDR2 FYNNEI, per germline. The CDR3 nucleotides are TGTGCCAGCAGTGAGTGGGACAGGGATTCAGATACGCAGTATTTT. It encodes CASSEWDRDSDTQYF. The entire variable domain, with the rest obtained from reference TRBV2 and TRBJ2-3, is as follows: EPEVTQTPSHQVTQMGQEVILRCVPISNHLYFYWYRQILGQKVEFLVSFYNNEISEKSEIFDDQFSVERPDGSNFTLKIRSTKLEDSAMYFCASSEWDRDSDTQYFGPGTRLTVL.

V and J are TRBV28 and TRBJ1-2; unclear D gene. This CDR3 is 13 amino acids long. Germline V gene data show CDR1 as MDHEN and CDR2 as SYDVKM. V dropped 5 bases and J dropped 4 bases, with 11 bases sitting between them. The CDR3 loop is CASSPSATYGYTF. In DNA form, the CDR3 reads TGTGCCAGCAGTCCCTCGGCGACCTATGGCTACACCTTC.

This clonotype came up a few times. This chain connects TRBV29-1 to TRBJ2-1, with 14 bases matching TRBD2. J lost 7 bases, V lost 5 bases, and 16 bases had no gene match. The CDR3 length is 18 residues. Germline V gene sequence: CDR1 SQVTM, CDR2 ANQGSEA. As DNA, the CDR3 is TGCAGCGTTAAAATGGGGACTAGCGGGGGAATTTCCCGAAATGAGCAGTTCTTC. Translation gives CSVKMGTSGGISRNEQFF.

This clonotype was detected once. The CDR3: CASSPDNGEQFF. The CDR3 DNA follows: TGTGCCAGCTCACCCGACAACGGTGAGCAGTTCTTC. J is TRBJ2-1 and V is TRBV18; D unclear. The CDR3 runs to 12 residues. Germline V gives CDR1 KGHSH, CDR2 LQKENI. Trimming took 3 bases from V and 9 from J, leaving 9 bases between them.

This clonotype has ten or more counts. The chain recombines TRBV7-2 with TRBJ2-7, with no clear D. Trimming pared 0 bases from V and 2 bases from J, leaving 2 bases between. Germline V gives CDR1 SGHTA, CDR2 FQGNSA. This CDR3 is built from 12 residues. For the CDR3, the DNA is TGTGCCAGCAGCTTAGCCCCCTACGAGCAGTACGTC. This gives the protein CASSLAPYEQYV.

This chain uses TRBV5-6 with TRBJ1-2, with 9 bases lining up with TRBD1. After removal of 3 bases from V and 7 bases from J, the junction contained 7 bases not matched to a gene. The CDR3 spans 14 residues. CDR1 and CDR2 (germline): SGHDT, YYEEEE. CDR3 protein: CASSSGTGYSGYTF. CDR3 DNA sequence: TGTGCCAGCAGCTCGGGGACAGGGTATAGTGGCTACACCTTC.

This chain connects TRBV4-1 to TRBJ2-5; D call uncertain. Germline lookup yields CDR1 MGHRA and CDR2 YSYEKL. V was shortened by 0 bases and J by 3 bases, with 5 bases between the two germline ends. The CDR3 runs 13 residues. The CDR3 sequence: CASSQDSKETQYF. The CDR3 DNA is TGCGCCAGCAGCCAAGACAGCAAAGAGACCCAGTACTTC.